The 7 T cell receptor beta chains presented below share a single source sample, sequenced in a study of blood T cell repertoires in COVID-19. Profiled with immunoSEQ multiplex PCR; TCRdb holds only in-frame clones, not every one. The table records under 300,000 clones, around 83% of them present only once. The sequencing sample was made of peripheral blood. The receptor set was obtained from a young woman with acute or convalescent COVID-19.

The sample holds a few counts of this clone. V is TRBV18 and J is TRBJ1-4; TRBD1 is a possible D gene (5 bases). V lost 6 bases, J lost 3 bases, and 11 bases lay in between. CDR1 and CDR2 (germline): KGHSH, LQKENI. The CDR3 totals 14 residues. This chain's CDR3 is CASSQSGANEKLFF. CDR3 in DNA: TGTGCCAGCTCTCAGTCGGGGGCTAATGAAAAACTGTTTTTT.

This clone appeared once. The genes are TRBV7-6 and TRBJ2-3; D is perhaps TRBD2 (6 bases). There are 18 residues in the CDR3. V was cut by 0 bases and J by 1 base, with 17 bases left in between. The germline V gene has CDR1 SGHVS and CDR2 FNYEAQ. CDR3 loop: CASSLASSGTQGTDTQYF. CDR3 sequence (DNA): TGTGCCAGCAGCTTAGCGTCTTCTGGGACTCAAGGCACAGATACGCAGTATTTT.

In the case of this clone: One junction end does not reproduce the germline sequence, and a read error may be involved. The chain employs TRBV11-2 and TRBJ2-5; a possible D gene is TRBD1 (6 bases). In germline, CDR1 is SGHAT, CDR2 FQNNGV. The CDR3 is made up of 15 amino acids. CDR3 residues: CASSVEVQGRETQYF. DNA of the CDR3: TGTGCCAGCAGCGTAGAGGTTCAGGGGCGGGAGACCCAGTACTTC.

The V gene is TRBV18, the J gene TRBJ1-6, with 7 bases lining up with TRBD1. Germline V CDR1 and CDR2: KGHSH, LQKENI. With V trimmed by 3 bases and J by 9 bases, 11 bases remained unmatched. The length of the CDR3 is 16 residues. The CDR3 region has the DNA TGTGCCAGCTCACCTCCGGACAGGTCGATGGGTTCACCCCTCCACTTT. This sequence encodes CASSPPDRSMGSPLHF.

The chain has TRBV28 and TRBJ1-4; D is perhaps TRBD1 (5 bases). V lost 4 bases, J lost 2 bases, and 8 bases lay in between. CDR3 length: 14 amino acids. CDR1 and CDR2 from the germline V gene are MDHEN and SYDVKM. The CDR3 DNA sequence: TGTGCCAGCAGTTCGGACACGACTAATGAAAAACTGTTTTTT. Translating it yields CASSSDTTNEKLFF.

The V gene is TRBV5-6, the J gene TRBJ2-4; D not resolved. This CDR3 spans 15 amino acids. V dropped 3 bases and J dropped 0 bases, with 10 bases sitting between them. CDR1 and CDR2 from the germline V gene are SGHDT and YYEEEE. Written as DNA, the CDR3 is TGTGCCAGCAGCTCGTCGTATTTAGCCAAAAACATTCAGTACTTC. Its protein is CASSSSYLAKNIQYF.

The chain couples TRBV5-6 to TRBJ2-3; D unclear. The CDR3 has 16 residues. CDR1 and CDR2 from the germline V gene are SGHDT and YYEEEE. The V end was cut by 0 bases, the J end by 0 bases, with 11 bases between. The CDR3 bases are TGTGCCAGCAGCTTGGAAGTAGCTTATAGCACAGATACGCAGTATTTT. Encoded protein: CASSLEVAYSTDTQYF.